This T cell receptor beta chain was identified in a study of blood T cell repertoires in COVID-19. Trimming at V came to 4 bases and at J to 0 bases, leaving 8 bases not matched to a gene. Germline values: CDR1 SEHNR, CDR2 FQNEAQ (reference sequence). This CDR3 comprises 17 residues. Profiling relied on immunoSEQ multiplex PCR, and the TCRdb table lists in-frame clones only, not all of them. This table holds more than 350,000 clones, roughly nine tenths found once. V usage is TRBV7-9 and J usage is TRBJ2-1, with 8 nucleotides matching TRBD2. Material for sequencing was peripheral blood. This TCR derives from a woman in her 30s with COVID-19, enrolled during active disease. CDR3 region: CASSSLAGGSSYNEQFF. DNA of the CDR3: TGTGCCAGCAGCTCACTTGCGGGGGGAAGCTCCTACAATGAGCAGTTCTTC.